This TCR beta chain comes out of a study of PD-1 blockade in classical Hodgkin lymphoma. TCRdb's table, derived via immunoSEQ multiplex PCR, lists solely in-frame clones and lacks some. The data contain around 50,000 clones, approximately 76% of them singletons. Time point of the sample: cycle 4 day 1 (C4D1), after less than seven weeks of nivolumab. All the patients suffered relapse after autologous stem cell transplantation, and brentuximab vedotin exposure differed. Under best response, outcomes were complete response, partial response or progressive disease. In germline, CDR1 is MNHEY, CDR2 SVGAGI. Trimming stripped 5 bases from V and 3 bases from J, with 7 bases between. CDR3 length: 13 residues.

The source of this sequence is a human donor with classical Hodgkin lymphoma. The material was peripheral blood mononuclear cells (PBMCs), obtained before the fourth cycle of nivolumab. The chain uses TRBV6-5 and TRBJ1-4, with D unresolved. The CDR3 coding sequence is TGTGCCAGCAGTGAACGAGCTAATGAAAAACTGTTTTTT. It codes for CASSERANEKLFF.